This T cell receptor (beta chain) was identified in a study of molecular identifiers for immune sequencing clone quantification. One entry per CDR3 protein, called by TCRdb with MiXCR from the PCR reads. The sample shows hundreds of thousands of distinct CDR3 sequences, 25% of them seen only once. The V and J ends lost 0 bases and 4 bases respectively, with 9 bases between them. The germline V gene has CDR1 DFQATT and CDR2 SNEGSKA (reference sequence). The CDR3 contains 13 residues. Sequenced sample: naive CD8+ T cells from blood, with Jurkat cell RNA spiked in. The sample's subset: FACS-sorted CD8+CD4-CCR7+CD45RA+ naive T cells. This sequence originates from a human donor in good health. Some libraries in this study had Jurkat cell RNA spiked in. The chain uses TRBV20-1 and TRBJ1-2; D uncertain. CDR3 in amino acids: CSARDPGIYGYTF. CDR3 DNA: TGCAGTGCTAGAGATCCGGGGATCTATGGCTACACCTTC.